The 23 T cell receptor beta chains listed next were all sequenced from one sample in a study of shared clonotypes between healthy human individuals. CD45RO-negative CD8 cells positively selected for CCR7 made up the naive population, which excluded terminally differentiated effector memory CD45RA+ cells. TCRdb keeps only in-frame clones here, not all; method: immunoSEQ multiplex PCR. The table has some 2,000,000 clones, roughly 95% seen once. Sequenced sample: naive CD8+ T cells sorted from blood. The receptors derive from a man younger than 35 in good health.

The genes are TRBV4-2 and TRBJ2-2; 7 bases fit TRBD2. The CDR3 has 16 amino acids. In germline, CDR1 is LGHNA, CDR2 YNFKEQ. The V and J ends lost 4 bases and 0 bases, in that order; junction bases with no gene match: 5. The CDR3 reads CASSRVGLANTGELFF. The CDR3 coding sequence is TGTGCCAGCAGCCGAGTCGGACTAGCGAACACCGGGGAGCTGTTTTTT.

To note about this clone: One end of the junction fails to match germline, which may point to a read error. The sample holds other DNA sequences that translate to the same CDR3. V and J are TRBV6-5 and TRBJ1-4; no definite D call. This CDR3 contains 14 residues. Germline CDR1 and CDR2: MNHEY and SVGAGI. CDR3 in DNA: TGTGCCAGCAGTTACACTGCAACCAATGAAAAACTGTTTTTT. Translating gives CASSYTATNEKLFF.

Turning to this clone: Other nucleotide sequences from this sample produce the same CDR3. The V gene is TRBV27, the J gene TRBJ2-5, with D hard to call. This CDR3 region has 14 residues. Germline V gene data show CDR1 as MNHEY and CDR2 as SMNVEV (reference sequence). V was pared by 1 base and J by 2 bases, with 8 bases between. In DNA, the CDR3 is TGTGCCAGCAGTTTATTGGCAGGACAAGAGACCCAGTACTTC. Its protein is CASSLLAGQETQYF.

This chain connects TRBV27 to TRBJ2-1, with 8 nucleotides matching TRBD1. Germline trimming cut 2 bases from V and 3 bases from J; bases unmatched to any gene: 9. In germline, CDR1 is MNHEY, CDR2 SMNVEV (reference sequence). The CDR3 length is 17 residues. The CDR3 here is CASSLIPRDRYYNEQFF. For the CDR3, the DNA is TGTGCCAGCAGTTTAATACCCCGGGACAGGTACTACAATGAGCAGTTCTTC.

The table lists this clone with a count of one. The rearrangement uses TRBV27 and TRBJ2-5, with D perhaps TRBD1 (5 bases). Germline V gene data show CDR1 as MNHEY and CDR2 as SMNVEV (reference sequence). Between the trimmed V and J ends, which lost 5 bases and 5 bases, there was a span of 12 bases. The CDR3 totals 13 residues. Written as DNA, the CDR3 is TGTGCCAGCAGTCCTCAGGGCTGGGAGACCCAGTACTTC. Translating it yields CASSPQGWETQYF.

V and J are TRBV6-1 and TRBJ2-7; perhaps D is TRBD1 or TRBD2 (7 bases each). Germline lookup yields CDR1 MNHNS and CDR2 SASEGT. V lost 0 bases, J lost 3 bases, and 12 bases lay in between. The CDR3 is made up of 15 amino acids. CDR3: CASSEARGTDYEQYF. CDR3 in DNA: TGTGCCAGCAGTGAAGCGCGGGGGACAGACTACGAGCAGTACTTC.

CDR3: CASSAGIFSNQPQHF. The CDR3 DNA follows: TGTGCCAGCAGTGCAGGAATTTTTAGCAATCAGCCCCAGCATTTT. The rearrangement joins TRBV6-1 to TRBJ1-5; D call uncertain. This CDR3 contains 15 residues. Germline-derived CDR1 and CDR2 are MNHNS and SASEGT. Trimming stripped 4 bases from V and 0 bases from J, with 10 bases between.

This clone has a handful of counts. The chain combines TRBV2 with TRBJ1-2; the D is unclear. The germline V gene has CDR1 SNHLY and CDR2 FYNNEI. Trimming removed 4 bases at V and 2 bases at J, with 8 bases between. The length of the CDR3 is 13 residues. CDR3 residues: CASSGLTNYGYTF. The CDR3 bases are TGTGCCAGCAGTGGTTTAACCAACTATGGCTACACCTTC.

The rearrangement links TRBV6-5 to TRBJ1-4; weak D call: TRBD1 (6 bases). Between the trimmed V and J ends, which lost 6 bases and 3 bases, there was a span of 14 bases. This CDR3 spans 15 amino acids. CDR1 and CDR2 (germline): MNHEY, SVGAGI. CDR3 DNA: TGTGCCAGCAGCGAATACGGACAGCCTAATGAAAAACTGTTTTTT. Residues: CASSEYGQPNEKLFF.

The genes are TRBV11-2 and TRBJ2-1; TRBD2 aligns across 9 bases. The CDR3 has 13 residues. V was pared by 8 bases and J by 14 bases, with 13 bases of the junction left unmatched. Per germline, CDR1 SGHAT and CDR2 FQNNGV. The CDR3 loop reads CASALPSGRMKFF. For the CDR3, the DNA is TGTGCCAGCGCCCTCCCCAGCGGGAGGATGAAGTTCTTC. Together with reference TRBV11-2 and TRBJ2-1, the CDR3 gives the full variable domain: EAGVAQSPRYKIIEKRQSVAFWCNPISGHATLYWYQQILGQGPKLLIQFQNNGVVDDSQLPKDRFSAERLKGVDSTLKIQPAKLEDSAVYLCASALPSGRMKFFGPGTRLTVL.

The chain is built from TRBV10-2 and TRBJ1-2; 7 bases align to TRBD1. The junction had 10 bases not matched to a gene; V was cut back by 2 bases and J by 7 bases. The germline V gene has CDR1 WSHSY and CDR2 SAAADI. CDR3 length equals 15 residues. CDR3 DNA: TGCGCCAGCAGTGAGCCCCCCCCCGGACAGGCTGGCTACACCTTC. Amino acid sequence: CASSEPPPGQAGYTF.

The genes are TRBV5-6 and TRBJ2-5; a weak D match, TRBD2 (7 bases). The germline V and J ends were trimmed by 5 bases and 5 bases, with 16 bases remaining between them. CDR3 length: 14 amino acids. Per the germline V gene, CDR1 is SGHDT and CDR2 is YYEEEE. In DNA, the CDR3 is TGTGCCAGCAGTCCCCGGGGGGCTGGGGAGACCCAGTACTTC. This sequence encodes CASSPRGAGETQYF.

The chain recombines TRBV6-4 with TRBJ1-2; D is unresolved. This CDR3 has 15 amino acids. In germline, CDR1 is MRHNA, CDR2 SNTAGT. With 0 bases removed from V and 2 bases from J, the gap between germline ends came to 10 bases. CDR3 loop: CASSDSAGRNYGYTF. CDR3 sequence (DNA): TGTGCCAGCAGTGACTCGGCCGGCAGGAACTATGGCTACACCTTC.

The chain joins TRBV14 to TRBJ2-2, with 9 nucleotides matching TRBD1. From germline, CDR1 is SGHDN and CDR2 FVKESK. Germline trimming cut 1 base from V and 0 bases from J; bases unmatched to any gene: 18. This CDR3 region has 22 residues. Here the CDR3 DNA reads TGTGCCAGCAGCCAAGGTCTGGGACAGGGCGAGTACTTGCCCCCGAACACCGGGGAGCTGTTTTTT. This gives the protein CASSQGLGQGEYLPPNTGELFF. The whole variable domain, filled in from reference TRBV14 and TRBJ2-2, reads EAGVTQFPSHSVIEKGQTVTLRCDPISGHDNLYWYRRVMGKEIKFLLHFVKESKQDESGMPNNRFLAERTGGTYSTLKVQPAELEDSGVYFCASSQGLGQGEYLPPNTGELFFGEGSRLTVL.

This clone has only a few counts. Other DNA sequences in the sample encode the same CDR3. Here the CDR3 reads CASSVEGDGYTF. CDR3 nucleotides: TGTGCCAGCAGCGTAGAAGGGGATGGCTACACCTTC. The chain employs TRBV9 and TRBJ1-2, with D perhaps matching TRBD1 (5 bases). This CDR3 has 12 residues. Trimming stripped 0 bases from V and 6 bases from J, with 6 bases between. The V gene's germline CDR1 is SGDLS and CDR2 YYNGEE.

The chain carries TRBV27 and TRBJ2-5; the D gene could be TRBD1 or TRBD2 (5 bases each). V was trimmed by 6 bases and J by 1 base, leaving 15 bases between them. The length of the CDR3 is 15 residues. Germline V CDR1 and CDR2: MNHEY, SMNVEV (reference sequence). The CDR3 nucleotides read TGTGCCAGCAGGAGGGACGCTGGGTTCCAAGAGACCCAGTACTTC. This sequence encodes CASRRDAGFQETQYF.

The V call is TRBV7-9, the J call TRBJ1-3, with TRBD1 matching over 7 bases. This CDR3 spans 14 amino acids. Germline CDR1 SEHNR, CDR2 FQNEAQ (reference sequence). The junction had 5 bases not matched to a gene; V was cut back by 5 bases and J by 4 bases. The CDR3 region is CASSPQTGGNTIYF. Written as DNA, the CDR3 is TGTGCCAGCAGCCCACAGACAGGGGGAAACACCATATATTTT.

The chain uses TRBV5-1 and TRBJ2-1; 10 positions agree with TRBD2. CDR3 length: 15 residues. Germline-derived CDR1 and CDR2 are SGHRS and YFSETQ. Trimming at V came to 1 base and at J to 7 bases, leaving 5 bases not matched to a gene. The CDR3 loop is CASSLQASGRNEQFF. In DNA form, the CDR3 reads TGCGCCAGCAGCTTGCAGGCTAGCGGGAGAAATGAGCAGTTCTTC.

This clone was detected only once. CDR3 nucleotides: TGTGCCAGCAGATCGACAGGGTCCGAGCAGTACTTC. Translating it yields CASRSTGSEQYF. This chain links TRBV28 with TRBJ2-7; 7 nucleotides line up with TRBD1. The CDR3 covers 12 residues. V gave up 6 bases and J gave up 6 bases; unmatched junction bases: 5. Germline lookup yields CDR1 MDHEN and CDR2 SYDVKM.

This sequence joins TRBV5-6 and TRBJ2-3, with 7 bases fitting TRBD2. Germline assignment: CDR1 SGHDT and CDR2 YYEEEE. The V segment lost 4 bases and the J segment 2 bases; nucleotides outside the gene matches: 4. This CDR3 contains 14 residues. This CDR3 is CASSLREATDTQYF. DNA for the CDR3: TGTGCCAGCAGCCTACGGGAGGCCACAGATACGCAGTATTTT. The variable domain in full, with the rest retrieved from reference TRBV5-6 and TRBJ2-3, is DAGVTQSPTHLIKTRGQQVTLRCSPKSGHDTVSWYQQALGQGPQFIFQYYEEEERQRGNFPDRFSGHQFPNYSSELNVNALLLGDSALYLCASSLREATDTQYFGPGTRLTVL.

This sequence joins TRBV4-3 and TRBJ2-7, with TRBD2 as a possible D gene (6 bases). Germline loops: CDR1 LGHNA, CDR2 YSLEER. With 0 bases removed from V and 3 bases from J, the gap between germline ends came to 15 bases. This CDR3 region has 16 residues. The CDR3 nucleotides are TGCGCCAGCAGCCAAGAAAAGGGCGTCGGGGGCTACGAGCAGTACTTC. Translation: CASSQEKGVGGYEQYF.

The chain recombines TRBV13 with TRBJ2-2; 8 positions match TRBD1. Germline assignment: CDR1 PRHDT and CDR2 FYEKMQ (reference sequence). The CDR3 extends over 15 amino acids. The ends lost 3 bases at V and 3 bases at J; junction bases unmatched: 3. The CDR3 reads CASSFTGGDTGELFF. The CDR3 DNA reads as TGTGCCAGCAGCTTTACAGGGGGAGACACCGGGGAGCTGTTTTTT. The full variable domain, in which reference TRBV13 and TRBJ2-2 provide the parts outside the CDR3, is AAGVIQSPRHLIKEKRETATLKCYPIPRHDTVYWYQQGPGQDPQFLISFYEKMQSDKGSIPDRFSAQQFSDYHSELNMSSLELGDSALYFCASSFTGGDTGELFFGEGSRLTVL.

The rearrangement links TRBV2 to TRBJ2-7, with 9 bases that match TRBD1. V dropped 4 bases and J dropped 3; count of bases not matched to a gene: 4. CDR1 and CDR2 from the germline V gene are SNHLY and FYNNEI. This CDR3 region has 14 residues. The CDR3, as DNA: TGTGCCAGCAGTGCCCCGGGACAGGGCTACGAGCAGTACTTC. It yields the protein CASSAPGQGYEQYF.